The 23 T cell receptor beta chains below all came from one sample that was sequenced in a study of memory CD4+ T cells and cytomegalovirus serostatus. TCRdb's copy holds only in-frame clones and misses some; the assay was immunoSEQ multiplex PCR. The sample contains about 56,000 clones, 82% of which appear only once. Single viable CD3+CD4+CD8-CD45RO+ cells were sorted as the memory CD4+ T cells. Source material: memory CD4+ T cells from blood. The source of these receptors is an adult in good health and CMV-seronegative.

The rearrangement links TRBV28 to TRBJ1-2, with D possibly TRBD1 on 5 matching bases. Germline loops: CDR1 MDHEN, CDR2 SYDVKM. Trimming removed 5 bases at V and 4 bases at J, with 11 bases between. The length of the CDR3 is 13 residues. In DNA form, the CDR3 reads TGTGCCAGCAGTATCGGGGCCTTCTATGGCTACACCTTC. Translated: CASSIGAFYGYTF.

This chain uses TRBV10-3 with TRBJ2-1; D not certain. Trimming took off 0 bases at V and 9 bases at J, with 9 bases between the two ends. Per germline, CDR1 ENHRY and CDR2 SYGVKD. The CDR3 sequence is 13 residues long. CDR3 in amino acids: CAISESPGSEQFF. CDR3 nucleotide sequence: TGTGCCATCAGTGAGTCTCCTGGAAGTGAGCAGTTCTTC.

The chain carries TRBV9 and TRBJ1-1; D is ambiguous. Between the trimmed V and J ends, which lost 3 bases and 4 bases, there was a span of 10 bases. The CDR3 extends over 13 amino acids. Germline values: CDR1 SGDLS, CDR2 YYNGEE. CDR3 in DNA: TGTGCCAGCAGCGCTTACGAGATCACTGAAGCTTTCTTT. Translating it yields CASSAYEITEAFF. Together with reference TRBV9 and TRBJ1-1, the CDR3 gives the full variable domain: DSGVTQTPKHLITATGQRVTLRCSPRSGDLSVYWYQQSLDQGLQFLIQYYNGEERAKGNILERFSAQQFPDLHSELNLSSLELGDSALYFCASSAYEITEAFFGQGTRLTVV.

This chain links TRBV7-2 with TRBJ2-3; D is possibly TRBD2 (6 bases). Germline assignment: CDR1 SGHTA and CDR2 FQGNSA. The CDR3 contains 13 residues. Deletions cut 5 bases from V and 6 bases from J, with 12 bases between. CDR3 DNA: TGTGCCAGCAGCCCGGGGAGGTGGGATACGCAGTATTTT. It codes for CASSPGRWDTQYF.

The chain is built from TRBV9 and TRBJ2-2; TRBD2 matches at 7 bases. The junction had 6 bases not matched to a gene; V was cut back by 2 bases and J by 5 bases. Germline CDR1 and CDR2: SGDLS and YYNGEE. This CDR3 has 15 residues. In DNA, the CDR3 is TGTGCCAGCAGCGTCTCCTGGGGGGGGACCGGGGAGCTGTTTTTT. Its protein product is CASSVSWGGTGELFF.

This clone was seen only a few times. This chain uses TRBV5-8 with TRBJ2-6; D gene ambiguous. The CDR3 covers 17 residues. V was trimmed by 0 bases and J by 1 base, leaving 11 bases between them. CDR1 is SGHTS and CDR2 is YDEGEE in the germline V gene. CDR3: CASSLAPRLSGANVLTF. The CDR3 DNA sequence: TGTGCCAGCAGCTTGGCCCCCAGGCTTTCTGGGGCCAACGTCCTGACTTTC. The variable domain in full, with the rest retrieved from reference TRBV5-8 and TRBJ2-6, is EAGVTQSPTHLIKTRGQQATLRCSPISGHTSVYWYQQALGLGLQFLLWYDEGEERNRGNFPPRFSGRQFPNYSSELNVNALELEDSALYLCASSLAPRLSGANVLTFGAGSRLTVL.

The chain links TRBV10-2 to TRBJ2-7; 10 bases line up with TRBD2. The junction had 2 bases not matched to a gene; V was cut back by 9 bases and J by 0 bases. In germline, CDR1 is WSHSY, CDR2 SAAADI. The CDR3 runs to 13 residues. In DNA form, the CDR3 reads TGCGCCAGTGGACTAGCGGACTCCTACGAGCAGTACTTC. It is translated as CASGLADSYEQYF.

V and J are TRBV6-5 and TRBJ1-2; D not resolved. The CDR3 is 15 residues long. From germline, CDR1 is MNHEY and CDR2 SVGAGI. Between the trimmed V and J ends, which lost 0 bases and 0 bases, there was a span of 8 bases. CDR3 DNA sequence: TGTGCCAGCAGTTACTCCGAGACACCTAACTATGGCTACACCTTC. It yields the protein CASSYSETPNYGYTF.

This chain uses TRBV5-8 with TRBJ2-7; possibly TRBD1 for D (6 bases). Per germline, CDR1 SGHTS and CDR2 YDEGEE. The CDR3 is 12 amino acids. V shed 6 bases and J shed 5 bases, with 12 bases lying between them. The DNA of the CDR3 is TGTGCCAGCACGGCAGGGGACAACGAGCAGTACTTC. Translated, it gives CASTAGDNEQYF.

The chain employs TRBV5-1 and TRBJ2-7; a weak D match, TRBD2 (6 bases). The V and J ends lost 4 bases and 6 bases respectively, with 20 bases between them. The CDR3 is 15 residues long. The V gene's germline CDR1 is SGHRS and CDR2 YFSETQ. The CDR3 protein is CASSISGLPLSEQYF. CDR3 in DNA: TGCGCCAGCAGCATTTCGGGACTCCCTTTGAGCGAGCAGTACTTC.

The genes are TRBV7-2 and TRBJ2-7, with TRBD1 as a possible D gene (5 bases). V was pared by 1 base and J by 6 bases, with 7 bases between. The germline V gene encodes CDR1 SGHTA and CDR2 FQGNSA. This CDR3 region has 12 residues. The CDR3 nucleotides read TGTGCCAGCAGCTTAGGACAGTCCGAGCAGTACTTC. Translated: CASSLGQSEQYF.

The CDR3 DNA follows: TGTGCCAGCAGTTACTCGATTCTGGGGGCTGAAGCTTTCTTT. This gives the protein CASSYSILGAEAFF. The V and J genes are TRBV6-5 and TRBJ1-1, with a weak D call TRBD1 (5 bases). Germline V gene sequence: CDR1 MNHEY, CDR2 SVGAGI. Trimming removed 0 bases from V and 6 bases from J, with 11 bases in between. The CDR3 runs to 14 residues.

The J gene is TRBJ1-3, the V gene TRBV6-1, with D perhaps matching TRBD1 (6 bases). CDR1 is MNHNS and CDR2 is SASEGT in the germline V gene. V was pared by 8 bases and J by 0 bases, with 14 bases between. There are 15 residues in the CDR3. This CDR3 reads CASRTGMNSGNTIYF. CDR3 DNA: TGTGCCAGCCGTACAGGGATGAACTCTGGAAACACCATATATTTT.

This clone appeared a single time. This chain uses TRBV6-1 with TRBJ1-5, with 8 positions matching TRBD1. The V gene's germline CDR1 is MNHNS and CDR2 SASEGT. The junction had 18 bases not matched to a gene; V was cut back by 4 bases and J by 7 bases. The CDR3 sequence is 18 residues long. Here the CDR3 DNA reads TGTGCCAGCAGTGCCTACCTGCCAGGGACAGGCCCCGGGCAGCCCCAGCATTTT. It encodes CASSAYLPGTGPGQPQHF.

The chain combines TRBV2 with TRBJ1-2; D uncertain. This CDR3 contains 13 residues. Germline-derived CDR1 and CDR2 are SNHLY and FYNNEI. Trimming pared 3 bases from V and 5 bases from J, leaving 10 bases between. The CDR3 region is CASSDRTGYGYTF. DNA of the CDR3: TGTGCCAGCAGTGATCGTACCGGTTATGGCTACACCTTC.

The CDR3, as DNA: TGTGCCAGCTCACCGGGGTTGGTGAACACTGAAGCTTTCTTT. This encodes CASSPGLVNTEAFF. V is TRBV18 and J is TRBJ1-1; D is uncertain. CDR3 size: 14 residues. Deletions cut 3 bases from V and 0 bases from J, with 8 bases between. In germline, CDR1 is KGHSH, CDR2 LQKENI.

V and J are TRBV7-8 and TRBJ2-7, with 15 bases identical to TRBD2. From germline, CDR1 is SGHVS and CDR2 FQNEAQ. This CDR3 comprises 20 residues. The ends lost 4 bases at V and 7 bases at J; junction bases unmatched: 20. CDR3 loop: CASSSFIAWTSGGGGGEQYF. The CDR3 coding sequence is TGTGCCAGCAGCTCATTCATCGCATGGACTAGCGGGGGGGGTGGAGGGGAGCAGTACTTC.

J is TRBJ2-3 and V is TRBV2, with 11 bases that match TRBD1. The CDR3 loop spans 15 amino acids. V lost 4 bases and J lost 5; bases outside the gene matches: 5. Looked up from germline, CDR1 is SNHLY and CDR2 is FYNNEI. CDR3 nucleotides: TGTGCCAGCAGTGGCCGGACAGGGGGCGTAGATACGCAGTATTTT. This gives the protein CASSGRTGGVDTQYF.

This chain connects TRBV5-4 to TRBJ2-3, with D tentatively TRBD1 or TRBD2 (6 bases each). The CDR3 is 16 amino acids. Deletions cut 0 bases from V and 2 bases from J, with 13 bases between. Germline-derived CDR1 and CDR2 are SGHNT and YYREEE (reference sequence). CDR3 bases: TGTGCCAGCAGCTTGGAGACAGGACTATTCACAGATACGCAGTATTTT. This translates into CASSLETGLFTDTQYF.

This clone was counted a single time. The genes are TRBV19 and TRBJ2-5, with TRBD1 identical over 9 bases. CDR3 length: 14 residues. The junction had 7 bases not matched to a gene; V was cut back by 5 bases and J by 6 bases. Per germline, CDR1 LNHDA and CDR2 SQIVND (reference sequence). CDR3 DNA: TGTGCCAGTAGTCCCCGGGACAGGGTAAAGACCCAGTACTTC. The encoded protein is CASSPRDRVKTQYF. Full variable domain (rest looked up from reference TRBV19 and TRBJ2-5): DGGITQSPKYLFRKEGQNVTLSCEQNLNHDAMYWYRQDPGQGLRLIYYSQIVNDFQKGDIAEGYSVSREKKESFPLTVTSAQKNPTAFYLCASSPRDRVKTQYFGPGTRLLVL.

The V call is TRBV9, the J call TRBJ1-2; TRBD1 is a possible D gene (5 bases). With 6 bases removed from V and 6 bases from J, the gap between germline ends came to 15 bases. There are 13 residues in the CDR3. Looked up from germline, CDR1 is SGDLS and CDR2 is YYNGEE. The chain's CDR3 is CASTAQGSDGYTF. The CDR3 DNA sequence: TGTGCCAGCACCGCCCAGGGTTCAGATGGCTACACCTTC. Looking up the rest from reference TRBV9 and TRBJ1-2 gives the full variable domain: DSGVTQTPKHLITATGQRVTLRCSPRSGDLSVYWYQQSLDQGLQFLIQYYNGEERAKGNILERFSAQQFPDLHSELNLSSLELGDSALYFCASTAQGSDGYTFGSGTRLTVV.

This chain connects TRBV15 to TRBJ1-2; 9 nucleotides agree with TRBD1. Losses at the gene ends were 8 bases for V and 5 bases for J; bases not matched to a gene: 3. CDR1 LNHNV and CDR2 YYDKDF come from the germline V gene (reference sequence). This CDR3 spans 12 amino acids. The CDR3 coding sequence is TGTGCCACCCTCGGGACAGGGTATGGCTACACCTTC. Its translation is CATLGTGYGYTF.

As regards this clone: Other DNA sequences in the same sample also yield this CDR3. The rearrangement joins TRBV7-2 to TRBJ1-4, with 9 bases lining up with TRBD1. This CDR3 is built from 16 residues. Germline CDR1 reads SGHTA; CDR2 reads FQGNSA. V lost 5 bases, J lost 7 bases, and 11 bases stayed unmatched. Written as DNA, the CDR3 is TGTGCCAGCAGCCCAGGCCCGGGACAGGGAGCTGAAAAACTGTTTTTT. Translating gives CASSPGPGQGAEKLFF.